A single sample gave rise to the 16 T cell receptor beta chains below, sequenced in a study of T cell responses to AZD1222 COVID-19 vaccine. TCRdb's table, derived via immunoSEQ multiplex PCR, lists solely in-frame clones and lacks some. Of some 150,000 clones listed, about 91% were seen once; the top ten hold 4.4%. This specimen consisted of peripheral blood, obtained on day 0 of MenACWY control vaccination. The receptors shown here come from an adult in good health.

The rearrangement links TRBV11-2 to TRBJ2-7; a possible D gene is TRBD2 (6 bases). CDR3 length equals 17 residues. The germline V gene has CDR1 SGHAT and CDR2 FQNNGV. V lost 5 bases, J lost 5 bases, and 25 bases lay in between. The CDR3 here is CASSLGLIGRNPHEQYF. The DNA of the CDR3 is TGTGCCAGCAGCCTAGGACTTATAGGGAGGAATCCCCACGAGCAGTACTTC.

CDR3 in amino acids: CASSWGRSGRALETQYF. DNA of the CDR3: TGTGCCAGCAGCTGGGGCAGGAGCGGGAGGGCCCTAGAGACCCAGTACTTC. The chain uses TRBV5-5 and TRBJ2-5, with 10 positions matching TRBD2. Germline V gives CDR1 SGHKS, CDR2 YYEKEE (reference sequence). The trim removed 3 bases at V and 4 bases at J, leaving 12 bases unmatched. There are 17 residues in the CDR3.

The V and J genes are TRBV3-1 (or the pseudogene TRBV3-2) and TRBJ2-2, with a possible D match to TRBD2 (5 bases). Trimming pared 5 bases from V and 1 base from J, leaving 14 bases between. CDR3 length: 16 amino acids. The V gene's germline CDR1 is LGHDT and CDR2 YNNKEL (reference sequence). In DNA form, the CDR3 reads TGTGCCAGCAGCGCCCGAAGAGGGCGGAACACCGGGGAGCTGTTTTTT. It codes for CASSARRGRNTGELFF.

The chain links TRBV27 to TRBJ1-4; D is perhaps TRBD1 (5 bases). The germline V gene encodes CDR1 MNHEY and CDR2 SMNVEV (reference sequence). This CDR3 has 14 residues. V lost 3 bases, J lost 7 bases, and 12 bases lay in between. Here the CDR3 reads CASSFQSQGEKLFF. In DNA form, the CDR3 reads TGTGCCAGCAGTTTCCAGTCGCAGGGTGAAAAACTGTTTTTT.

CDR3 loop: CASSAGLAGPSYNEQFF. In DNA form, the CDR3 reads TGCGCCAGCAGCGCCGGACTAGCGGGACCCTCTTACAATGAGCAGTTCTTC. The chain is built from TRBV5-1 and TRBJ2-1; 12 nucleotides align to TRBD2. This CDR3 contains 17 residues. The germline V gene encodes CDR1 SGHRS and CDR2 YFSETQ. Trimming removed 4 bases from V and 4 bases from J; junction bases left unmatched: 9.

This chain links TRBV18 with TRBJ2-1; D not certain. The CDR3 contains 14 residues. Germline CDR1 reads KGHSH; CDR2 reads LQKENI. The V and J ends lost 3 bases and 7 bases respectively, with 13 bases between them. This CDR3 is CASSPWQVVNEQFF. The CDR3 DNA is TGTGCCAGCTCACCGTGGCAGGTTGTAAATGAGCAGTTCTTC.

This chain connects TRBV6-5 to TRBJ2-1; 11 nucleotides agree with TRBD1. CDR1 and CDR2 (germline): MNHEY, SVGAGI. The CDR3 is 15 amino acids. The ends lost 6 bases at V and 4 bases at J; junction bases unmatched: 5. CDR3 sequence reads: CASRVGTGGYNEQFF. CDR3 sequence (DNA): TGTGCCAGCAGGGTGGGGACAGGGGGTTACAATGAGCAGTTCTTC.

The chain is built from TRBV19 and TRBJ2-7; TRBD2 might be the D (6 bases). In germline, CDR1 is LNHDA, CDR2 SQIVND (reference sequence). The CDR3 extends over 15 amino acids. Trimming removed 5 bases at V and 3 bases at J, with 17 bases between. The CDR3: CASSSGTHGGYEQYF. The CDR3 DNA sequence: TGTGCCAGTAGTTCCGGGACCCACGGGGGCTACGAGCAGTACTTC.

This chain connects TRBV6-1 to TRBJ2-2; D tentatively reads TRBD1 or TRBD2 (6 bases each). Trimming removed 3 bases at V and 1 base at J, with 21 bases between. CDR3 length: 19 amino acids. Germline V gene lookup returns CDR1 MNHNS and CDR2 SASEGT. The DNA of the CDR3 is TGTGCCAGCAGTGAGATATTCCGAGGGGGAGGAAAGAACACCGGGGAGCTGTTTTTT. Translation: CASSEIFRGGGKNTGELFF.

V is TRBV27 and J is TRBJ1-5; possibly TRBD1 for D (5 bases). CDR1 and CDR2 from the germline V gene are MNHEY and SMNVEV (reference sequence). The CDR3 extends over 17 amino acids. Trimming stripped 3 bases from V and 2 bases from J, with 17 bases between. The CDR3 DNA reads TGTGCCAGCAGTTTGTTAGGGAGACCGGGACGCAATCAGCCCCAGCATTTT. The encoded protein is CASSLLGRPGRNQPQHF.

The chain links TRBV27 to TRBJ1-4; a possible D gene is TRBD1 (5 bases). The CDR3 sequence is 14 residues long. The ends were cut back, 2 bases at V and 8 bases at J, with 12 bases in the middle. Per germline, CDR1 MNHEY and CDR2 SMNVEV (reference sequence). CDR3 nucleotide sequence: TGTGCCAGCAGTTTAGTGGGACTAGAGGAAAAACTGTTTTTT. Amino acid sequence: CASSLVGLEEKLFF.

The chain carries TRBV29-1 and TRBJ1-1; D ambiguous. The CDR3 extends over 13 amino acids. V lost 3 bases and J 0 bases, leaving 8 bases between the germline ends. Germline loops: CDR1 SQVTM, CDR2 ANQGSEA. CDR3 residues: CSVDNLMNTEAFF. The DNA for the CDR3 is TGCAGCGTTGACAACCTCATGAACACTGAAGCTTTCTTT.

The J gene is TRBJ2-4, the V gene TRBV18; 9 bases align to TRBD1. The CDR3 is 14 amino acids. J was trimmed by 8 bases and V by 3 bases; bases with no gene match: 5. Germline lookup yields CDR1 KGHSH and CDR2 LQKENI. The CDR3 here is CASSPRTGEYIQYF. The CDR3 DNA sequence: TGTGCCAGCTCACCGAGGACAGGGGAATACATTCAGTACTTC.

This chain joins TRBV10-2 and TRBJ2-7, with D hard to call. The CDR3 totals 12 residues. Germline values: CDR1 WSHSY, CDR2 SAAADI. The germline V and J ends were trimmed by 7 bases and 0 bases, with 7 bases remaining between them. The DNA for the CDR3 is TGCGCCAGCAATAGGTACTCCTACGAGCAGTACTTC. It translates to CASNRYSYEQYF.

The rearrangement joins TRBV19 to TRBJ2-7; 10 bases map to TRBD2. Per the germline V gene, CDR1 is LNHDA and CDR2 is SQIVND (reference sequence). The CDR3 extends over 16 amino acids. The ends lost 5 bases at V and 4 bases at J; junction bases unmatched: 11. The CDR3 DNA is TGTGCCAGTAGTGAGAGAGCGGGGGGGACTACATACGAGCAGTACTTC. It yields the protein CASSERAGGTTYEQYF.

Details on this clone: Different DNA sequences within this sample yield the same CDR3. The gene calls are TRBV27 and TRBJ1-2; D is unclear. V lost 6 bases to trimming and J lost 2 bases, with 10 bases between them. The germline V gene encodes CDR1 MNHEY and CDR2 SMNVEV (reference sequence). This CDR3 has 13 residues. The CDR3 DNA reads TGTGCCAGCAGACGGACGGGAAACTATGGCTACACCTTC. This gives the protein CASRRTGNYGYTF.